The 14 T cell receptor beta chains listed next were all sequenced from one sample in a study of blood T cells in healthy people across ages. Alongside a J-beta primer mix, a sample-barcoded 5' primer served in a second PCR lasting roughly 7 to 11 cycles. Via MiXCR, TCRdb re-called the 5' RACE reads, giving one row per CDR3 protein. The data show over 700,000 distinct CDR3 sequences, about 55% seen once. The sequenced sample was blood. Receptors were obtained from a man older than 75 in good health.

This clonotype occurred a few times. The chain uses TRBV2 and TRBJ2-2; D is unresolved. V was trimmed by 4 bases and J by 2 bases, leaving 5 bases between them. The CDR3 is made up of 13 amino acids. The germline V gene encodes CDR1 SNHLY and CDR2 FYNNEI. The DNA for the CDR3 is TGTGCCAGCAGTGTCGCTAACACCGGGGAGCTGTTTTTT. It codes for CASSVANTGELFF.

This chain joins TRBV18 and TRBJ1-2; the D gene is possibly TRBD1 (6 bases). CDR1 and CDR2 from the germline V gene are KGHSH and LQKENI. This CDR3 has 14 amino acids. Trimming shortened V by 2 bases and J by 3 bases, and 10 bases separated the two germline ends. The CDR3 DNA is TGTGCCAGCTCACCAGGACAGTTAGACTATGGCTACACCTTC. Translation gives CASSPGQLDYGYTF.

This chain links TRBV28 with TRBJ2-3; tentatively, D is TRBD1 (5 bases). Trimming stripped 6 bases from V and 14 bases from J, with 27 bases between. The CDR3 is made up of 15 amino acids. Looked up from germline, CDR1 is MDHEN and CDR2 is SYDVKM. The chain's CDR3 is CASSLTPTVLGDAYF. In nucleotides, the CDR3 is TGTGCCAGCAGCCTGACCCCGACAGTGCTTGGAGACGCGTATTTT.

The chain joins TRBV12-3 or TRBV12-4 to TRBJ1-4, with D unclear. Trimming took 8 bases from V and 10 from J, leaving 14 bases between them. The CDR3 runs 12 residues. CDR3 in amino acids: CASENPGAKLFF. The CDR3 DNA reads TGTGCCAGCGAGAACCCGGGAGCAAAACTGTTTTTT.

The chain recombines TRBV18 with TRBJ2-7; no clear D. The CDR3 covers 13 residues. CDR1 is KGHSH and CDR2 is LQKENI in the germline V gene. With 4 bases removed from V and 7 bases from J, the gap between germline ends came to 14 bases. In DNA, the CDR3 is TGTGCCAGCTCACGATTAGAATACAATGAGCAGTACTTC. Its protein is CASSRLEYNEQYF.

In this sample, this clonotype turned up a few times. This chain uses TRBV28 with TRBJ2-1; no clear D. The CDR3 totals 16 residues. Germline V gene lookup returns CDR1 MDHEN and CDR2 SYDVKM. V was trimmed by 7 bases and J by 0 bases, leaving 16 bases between them. CDR3 coding DNA: TGTGCCAGCACCCCTCTTCTAGGCCCCTCCTACAATGAGCAGTTCTTC. It is translated as CASTPLLGPSYNEQFF. The whole variable domain, remainder taken from reference TRBV28 and TRBJ2-1, is DVKVTQSSRYLVKRTGEKVFLECVQDMDHENMFWYRQDPGLGLRLIYFSYDVKMKEKGDIPEGYSVSREKKERFSLILESASTNQTSMYLCASTPLLGPSYNEQFFGPGTRLTVL.

The chain employs TRBV29-1 and TRBJ1-1; no definite D call. The CDR3 has 15 amino acids. Germline V gene data show CDR1 as SQVTM and CDR2 as ANQGSEA. V shed 6 bases and J shed 1 base, with 18 bases lying between them. The CDR3 sequence: CSVEYLGQPNTEAFF. The DNA of the CDR3 is TGCAGCGTGGAATATCTTGGGCAGCCGAACACTGAAGCTTTCTTT.

The chain employs TRBV11-2 and TRBJ2-5, with TRBD2 as a possible D gene (6 bases). CDR3 size: 14 residues. The V gene's germline CDR1 is SGHAT and CDR2 FQNNGV. V lost 2 bases and J lost 3, with 10 bases in between. The CDR3 loop reads CASSLLLAEETQYF. CDR3 nucleotides: TGTGCCAGCAGCTTATTACTAGCAGAAGAGACCCAGTACTTC.

This clonotype was seen a handful of times. The chain recombines TRBV7-2 with TRBJ2-4; 14 bases are a match to TRBD2. The CDR3 covers 17 residues. Losses at the gene ends were 1 base for V and 9 bases for J; bases not matched to a gene: 8. The germline V gene encodes CDR1 SGHTA and CDR2 FQGNSA. This chain's CDR3 is CASSLDPGTSGRGIQYF. CDR3 in DNA: TGTGCCAGCAGCTTAGATCCCGGGACTAGCGGGAGAGGCATTCAGTACTTC.

The J gene is TRBJ2-1, the V gene TRBV3-1; no reliable D call. This CDR3 has 16 residues. Trimming cost V 5 bases and J 1 base, with 15 bases left between them. In germline, CDR1 is LGHDT, CDR2 YNNKEL (reference sequence). The CDR3 loop is CASSYKPQRSYNEQFF. The CDR3 coding sequence is TGTGCCAGCAGCTACAAGCCCCAACGGTCCTACAATGAGCAGTTCTTC.

The CDR3 region has the DNA TGCGCCAGCCAATCGGGACAGGAGAACACCGGGGAGCTGTTTTTT. Its translation is CASQSGQENTGELFF. The chain uses TRBV5-1 and TRBJ2-2; 8 bases fit TRBD1. Unmatched junction bases numbered 6, after V lost 7 bases and J lost 1 base. The CDR3 extends over 15 amino acids. CDR1 and CDR2 (germline): SGHRS, YFSETQ.

Remarks on this clonotype: A much larger clone lies a single base off, so this may be a read error. The chain joins TRBV28 to TRBJ1-4; D remains ambiguous. Germline values: CDR1 MDHEN, CDR2 SYDVKM. The ends were cut back, 7 bases at V and 5 bases at J, with 11 bases in the middle. This CDR3 region has 13 residues. CDR3 residues: CASNEMTNEKLFF. The CDR3, as DNA: TGTGCCAGCAACGAGATGACGAATGAAAAACTGTTTTTT. Using reference TRBV28 and TRBJ1-4 for the parts outside the CDR3, the full variable domain is DVKVTQSSRYLVKRTGEKVFLECVQDMDHENMFWYRQDPGLGLRLIYFSYDVKMKEKGDIPEGYSVSREKKERFSLILESASTNQTSMYLCASNEMTNEKLFFGSGTQLSVL.

This clonotype was recorded once. The V call is TRBV10-3, the J call TRBJ2-1; perhaps D is TRBD1 or TRBD2 (5 bases each). The CDR3 sequence is 13 residues long. Germline V gene lookup returns CDR1 ENHRY and CDR2 SYGVKD. The germline V and J ends were trimmed by 7 bases and 8 bases, with 15 bases remaining between them. The CDR3 sequence: CAITGTRGDEQFF. CDR3 nucleotides: TGTGCCATCACGGGGACCCGAGGGGATGAGCAGTTCTTC.

The rearrangement links TRBV20-1 to TRBJ1-1; no firm D call. The CDR3 loop spans 13 amino acids. V lost 6 bases and J lost 0, with 11 bases in between. Germline V lookup: CDR1 DFQATT, CDR2 SNEGSKA (reference sequence). The CDR3 protein is CSARTPVNTEAFF. CDR3 nucleotides: TGCAGTGCCAGGACCCCAGTGAACACTGAAGCTTTCTTT.